A selection of T cell receptor beta chains follows, all from one sample in a study of cytomegalovirus exposure and HLA in healthy donors. The assay was immunoSEQ multiplex PCR, and TCRdb's table has in-frame clones only and misses some. The table shows about 190,000 clones, with approximately 86% occurring only once. The sample taken for sequencing was PBMCs. Source of these receptors: a woman younger than 35 in good health and CMV-seronegative. Both conserved end residues are part of each CDR3. The D gene is left open where the match is weak. The size entry is marked missing in some rows and otherwise reads once, few, many or a size class.

clone_size,j_call,v_call,d_call,cdr3_aa,cdr3_nt
NA,TRBJ1-2,TRBV29-1,NA,CSVGRDNPYGYTF,TGCAGCGTGGGAAGGGACAACCCCTATGGCTACACCTTC
once,TRBJ2-7,TRBV28,TRBD1,CASNGQGSSYEQYF,TGTGCCAGCAATGGACAGGGGAGTTCCTACGAGCAGTACTTC
few,TRBJ1-1,TRBV27,NA,CAVGGTEAFF,TGTGCCGTCGGGGGCACTGAAGCTTTCTTT
NA,TRBJ2-7,TRBV7-2,TRBD1,CASSPTAGQGNEQYF,TGTGCCAGCAGCCCAACTGCGGGACAGGGAAACGAGCAGTACTTC
few,TRBJ1-2,TRBV30,TRBD1,CAWMTQGARGYTF,TGTGCCTGGATGACACAGGGGGCTAGGGGCTACACCTTC
once,TRBJ2-5,TRBV6-5,TRBD1,CASSYRRGSEETQYF,TGTGCCAGCAGTTACCGCAGGGGGTCCGAAGAGACCCAGTACTTC
NA,TRBJ2-2,TRBV6-6,NA,CASSYSRGRGTGELFF,TGTGCCAGCAGTTACTCGAGGGGGAGAGGGACCGGGGAGCTGTTTTTT
NA,TRBJ2-1,TRBV28,NA,CASSHRTRFSYNEQFF,TGTGCCAGCAGTCACAGGACACGGTTTTCCTACAATGAGCAGTTCTTC
NA,TRBJ2-2,TRBV27,NA,CASSLQLDTTGELFF,TGTGCCAGCAGTCTCCAACTAGACACCACCGGGGAGCTGTTTTTT
NA,TRBJ1-5,TRBV4-1,NA,CASSKAGGSQPQHF,TGCGCCAGCAGCAAAGCGGGGGGGAGTCAGCCCCAGCATTTT
NA,TRBJ2-5,TRBV7-9,TRBD2,CASSPGGTSGRAGKTQYF,TGTGCCAGCAGCCCGGGCGGGACTAGCGGGAGGGCCGGAAAGACCCAGTACTTC
NA,TRBJ2-2,TRBV10-1,TRBD1,CASSESRGTGRTGELFF,TGCGCCAGCAGTGAGTCGCGAGGGACAGGGCGCACCGGGGAGCTGTTTTTT
NA,TRBJ1-1,TRBV6-6,NA,CASSYSGGMNTEAFF,TGTGCCAGCAGTTACTCGGGAGGAATGAACACTGAAGCTTTCTTT
NA,TRBJ2-7,TRBV5-4,TRBD1,CASSSGTGFYEQYF,TGTGCCAGCAGCTCAGGGACAGGATTCTACGAGCAGTACTTC
few,TRBJ1-2,TRBV6-5,TRBD1,CASSYGDRGLYGYTF,TGTGCCAGCAGTTACGGGGACAGGGGCCTCTATGGCTACACCTTC
NA,TRBJ1-2,TRBV6-1,TRBD1,CASGTGSNYGYTF,TGTGCCAGCGGGACAGGGTCTAACTATGGCTACACCTTC
once,TRBJ2-7,TRBV20-1,NA,CSALSSYEQYF,TGCAGTGCGCTTAGCTCCTACGAGCAGTACTTC
NA,TRBJ1-4,TRBV29-1,NA,CSVRPWGRGNEKLFF,TGCAGCGTTCGTCCATGGGGCAGGGGTAATGAAAAACTGTTTTTT
NA,TRBJ2-5,TRBV5-4,NA,CASNPRGETQYF,TGTGCCAGCAACCCAAGGGGGGAGACCCAGTACTTC
NA,TRBJ2-2,TRBV7-2,TRBD1,CASSLRQGAGTGELFF,TGTGCCAGCAGCCTGAGACAGGGGGCAGGTACCGGGGAGCTGTTTTTT
NA,TRBJ1-4,TRBV19,NA,CASRPRGPEKLFF,TGTGCCAGTAGGCCTAGAGGGCCTGAAAAACTGTTTTTT
NA,TRBJ1-4,TRBV11-3,NA,CASSLDRSSTNEKLFF,TGTGCCAGCAGCTTAGACAGATCCTCAACTAATGAAAAACTGTTTTTT
NA,TRBJ1-1,TRBV6-6,NA,CASSAAMNTEAFF,TGTGCCAGCAGTGCGGCAATGAACACTGAAGCTTTCTTT
NA,TRBJ1-6,TRBV6-5,NA,CASTWGGSSPLHF,TGTGCCAGCACCTGGGGGGGGTCCTCACCCCTCCACTTT
once,TRBJ2-7,TRBV6-5,NA,CASRPGFAYEQYF,TGTGCCAGCCGCCCGGGGTTCGCCTACGAGCAGTACTTC
NA,TRBJ1-2,TRBV6-1,NA,CASSEVGAGYTF,TGTGCCAGCAGTGAAGTGGGGGCTGGCTACACCTTC
NA,TRBJ1-5,TRBV27,NA,CASSPGRGNQPQHF,TGTGCCAGCAGCCCCGGCCGCGGAAATCAGCCCCAGCATTTT
few,TRBJ2-1,TRBV2,TRBD2,CASGLATSGGNEQFF,TGTGCCAGCGGACTCGCGACTAGCGGGGGTAATGAGCAGTTCTTC
NA,TRBJ2-2,TRBV28,NA,CASMRASNTGELFF,TGTGCCAGCATGCGGGCCTCGAACACCGGGGAGCTGTTTTTT
NA,TRBJ2-7,TRBV6-1,NA,CASSLQGSYEQYF,TGTGCCAGCAGTCTCCAGGGGTCCTACGAGCAGTACTTC
NA,TRBJ1-1,TRBV2,TRBD1,CASSGMDRGPLNTEAFF,TGTGCCAGCAGTGGGATGGACAGGGGTCCCTTGAACACTGAAGCTTTCTTT
NA,TRBJ1-3,TRBV7-2,NA,CASTRPGNTIYF,TGTGCCAGCACTCGTCCTGGAAACACCATATATTTT
NA,TRBJ2-5,TRBV9,NA,CASSVAPSPRETQYF,TGTGCCAGCAGCGTAGCACCTAGCCCACGGGAGACCCAGTACTTC
NA,TRBJ1-5,TRBV18,TRBD1,CASSPTKGQGGQPQHF,TGTGCCAGCTCACCAACAAAAGGGCAGGGGGGTCAGCCCCAGCATTTT
NA,TRBJ2-5,TRBV5-6,TRBD1,CASSPGQGRETQYF,TGTGCCAGCAGCCCCGGACAGGGGAGGGAGACCCAGTACTTC
NA,TRBJ2-5,TRBV7-2,TRBD1,CASSFNGQGAQETQYF,TGTGCCAGCAGCTTTAACGGCCAGGGGGCCCAAGAGACCCAGTACTTC
NA,TRBJ2-7,TRBV19,TRBD2,CASSSLAGGSYEQYF,TGTGCCAGTAGTTCCCTAGCGGGAGGCTCCTACGAGCAGTACTTC
few,TRBJ2-2,TRBV25-1,NA,CASSDFQGSYTGELFF,TGTGCCAGCAGCGACTTTCAGGGGTCATACACCGGGGAGCTGTTTTTT
once,TRBJ1-3,TRBV30,NA,CAWSRGGDGNTIYF,TGTGCCTGGAGCCGGGGGGGGGACGGAAACACCATATATTTT
NA,TRBJ2-7,TRBV28,TRBD1,CASSLGTGIKREQYF,TGTGCCAGCAGTTTAGGGACAGGGATTAAACGCGAGCAGTACTTC
NA,TRBJ2-7,TRBV29-1,TRBD1,CSVLDRGSYEQYF,TGCAGCGTTTTAGACAGGGGCTCCTACGAGCAGTACTTC
NA,TRBJ1-1,TRBV4-2,NA,CASSQDGYEPNTEAFF,TGTGCCAGCAGCCAAGACGGGTACGAGCCCAACACTGAAGCTTTCTTT
NA,TRBJ2-7,TRBV23-1,NA,CASNSTSFLGEQYF,TGCGCCAGCAATTCAACTAGCTTCCTGGGGGAGCAGTACTTC
NA,TRBJ2-7,TRBV5-4,NA,CASSFRLGVNEQCF,TGTGCCAGCAGCTTTCGTTTAGGGGTCAACGAGCAGTGCTTC
once,TRBJ2-7,TRBV7-9,TRBD1,CASSPGDRVNQQYF,TGTGCCAGCAGCCCGGGGGACAGGGTCAATCAGCAGTACTTC
NA,TRBJ1-1,TRBV13,TRBD1,CASSLRDSEAFF,TGTGCCAGCAGCTTAAGGGACAGCGAAGCTTTCTTT
NA,TRBJ1-5,TRBV15,NA,CATSRDLPQPQHF,TGTGCCACCAGCAGAGATCTCCCTCAGCCCCAGCATTTT
NA,TRBJ2-7,TRBV19,TRBD1,CASGQGIYEQYF,TGTGCCAGCGGACAGGGGATCTACGAGCAGTACTTC
NA,TRBJ1-4,TRBV14,TRBD1,CASSQATSTGSREKLFF,TGTGCCAGCAGCCAAGCAACTTCGACAGGGAGTCGAGAAAAACTGTTTTTT
NA,TRBJ2-7,TRBV7-9,TRBD2,CASGASGTYEQYF,TGTGCCAGCGGTGCTAGCGGCACCTACGAGCAGTACTTC
NA,TRBJ2-2,TRBV30,TRBD2,CAWSPWSGGADGELFF,TGTGCCTGGAGTCCGTGGAGCGGGGGGGCAGACGGGGAGCTGTTTTTT
NA,TRBJ2-3,TRBV11-3,NA,CASSFGQLSTDTQYF,TGTGCCAGCAGCTTCGGACAGCTTAGCACAGATACGCAGTATTTT
NA,TRBJ1-3,TRBV18,NA,CASSPAARSSGNTIYF,TGTGCCAGCTCACCAGCTGCCCGGAGCTCTGGAAACACCATATATTTT
NA,TRBJ1-3,TRBV4-2,TRBD1,CASSQDKGAGPLSGNTIYF,TGTGCCAGCAGCCAAGATAAGGGGGCAGGGCCCCTCTCTGGAAACACCATATATTTT
once,TRBJ2-7,TRBV15,TRBD2,CATSYIGREGDRQYF,TGTGCCACCAGTTATATAGGGCGGGAGGGCGACAGGCAGTACTTC